The present entry profiles one T cell receptor beta chain with its context. The specificity of this receptor is unknown. A read error may account for a junction end that differs from germline. This sample was taken from a study of T cell changes during pregnancy in multiple sclerosis (dated by TCRdb to the late 2010s). At the level of the whole study: Changes in the T cell repertoire over the course of pregnancy were examined in this study in women with multiple sclerosis.

The germline V gene gives CDR1 as SNHLY and CDR2 as FYNNEI. The CDR3 holds 13 amino acids from the cysteine to the phenylalanine. This entry keeps only the CDR3 DNA: 39 bases, framed from base 1. Libraries were built with the immunoSEQ multiplex PCR assay. TCRdb's version of the immuneACCESS table is confined to in-frame rearrangements and falls short of the full clone set. An unresolved V gene accounts for under half of the shortfall where checked; the remainder is of unknown origin. The sample table contains about 35,000 clones; only one count was recorded for about 88% of them. The ten most abundant clones make up about 5.3% of the sample.

The chain was built from TRBV2 and TRBJ1-2, with the D gene uncertain. The sequences come from peripheral blood, collected in the third trimester of pregnancy. The receptor was isolated from a female donor in good health, enrolled as a control in a pregnancy study. In nucleotide form, the sequence is TGTGCCAGCAGCGAAGACGGGTTCTATGGCTACACCTTC. It codes for CASSEDGFYGYTF.